This entry is about one T cell receptor (beta chain). The record originates from a study of blood T cell repertoires in COVID-19. Some clones are missing from TCRdb's copy, which holds only in-frame ones; the method was immunoSEQ multiplex PCR. Of 150,000 to 200,000 clones listed, roughly nine tenths are singletons. The CDR3 runs 15 residues. The germline V gene has CDR1 SNHLY and CDR2 FYNNEI. V was pared by 7 bases and J by 3 bases, with 11 bases of the junction left unmatched. This chain connects TRBV2 to TRBJ1-2; 7 positions match TRBD1. Sequenced input: PBMCs or T cells enriched from blood (not recorded which). This clonotype was sampled from a woman aged 30 to 39 who had recovered from COVID-19. The CDR3 DNA follows: TGTGCCAGCAAGCTACTGCCCGACAGGGACTATGGCTACACCTTC. Residues: CASKLLPDRDYGYTF. Complete variable domain (other parts from reference TRBV2 and TRBJ1-2): EPEVTQTPSHQVTQMGQEVILRCVPISNHLYFYWYRQILGQKVEFLVSFYNNEISEKSEIFDDQFSVERPDGSNFTLKIRSTKLEDSAMYFCASKLLPDRDYGYTFGSGTRLTVV.